One sample yielded the 11 T cell receptor beta chains listed below, sequenced in a study of T cells after yellow fever vaccination. In TCRdb, the 5' RACE reads were re-called with MiXCR into one record per CDR3 protein. The sample lists approximately 85,000 distinct CDR3 sequences; about an eighth were seen once. Specimen: CD8+ T cells not binding an NS4B(214-222) dextramer, sorted from PBMCs, collected less than 25 days after the first yellow fever vaccination. The receptors originated from a man between 18 and 29 years old who received the YFV17D yellow fever vaccine.

This clonotype was counted only a few times. A read error may produce the germline difference seen at one junction end. The chain couples TRBV3-1 to TRBJ2-1; D is possibly TRBD2 (6 bases). This CDR3 has 11 amino acids. CDR1 is LGHDT, CDR2 YNNKEL, per germline (reference sequence). The CDR3 nucleotides are TGCGCCACGGGCGGGGCCCATGAGCAGTTCTTC. Protein product: CATGGAHEQFF.

V gene TRBV7-9 combines with J gene TRBJ1-6; D gene uncertain. CDR1 SEHNR and CDR2 FQNEAQ come from the germline V gene (reference sequence). This CDR3 is built from 15 residues. V shed 3 bases and J shed 0 bases, with 6 bases lying between them. The CDR3 DNA reads TGTGCCAGCAGCTTTGGGGACTCCTATAATTCACCCCTCCACTTT. Protein product: CASSFGDSYNSPLHF.

The chain is built from TRBV20-1 and TRBJ2-7, with D perhaps matching TRBD1 or TRBD2 (5 bases each). V lost 1 base and J lost 3, with 10 bases in between. This CDR3 is built from 13 residues. Germline-derived CDR1 and CDR2 are DFQATT and SNEGSKA (reference sequence). CDR3: CSARVRDRYEQYF. The DNA for the CDR3 is TGCAGTGCTAGAGTGAGGGACCGCTACGAGCAGTACTTC.

The chain combines TRBV5-4 with TRBJ2-7; D is possibly TRBD1 or TRBD2 (5 bases each). Germline assignment: CDR1 SGHNT and CDR2 YYREEE (reference sequence). This CDR3 is built from 16 residues. Trimming took off 9 bases at V and 0 bases at J, with 22 bases between the two ends. The CDR3 DNA sequence: TGTGCCACAAGCCCCGGGGCAGATTCTTCCTCCTACGAGCAGTACGTC. Its protein is CATSPGADSSSYEQYV.

This clonotype was seen a few times. This chain uses TRBV6-5 with TRBJ2-7; 7 positions agree with TRBD1. CDR3 length: 16 amino acids. With V trimmed by 4 bases and J by 4 bases, 13 bases remained unmatched. Per the germline V gene, CDR1 is MNHEY and CDR2 is SVGAGI. CDR3 residues: CASSFPPTGRHYEQYF. CDR3 DNA sequence: TGTGCCAGCAGTTTTCCACCGACAGGGAGACATTACGAGCAGTACTTC.

This chain links TRBV6-4 with TRBJ2-1; 8 nucleotides line up with TRBD2. Per germline, CDR1 MRHNA and CDR2 SNTAGT. The CDR3 length is 16 residues. Trimming removed 2 bases from V and 2 bases from J; junction bases left unmatched: 5. Written as DNA, the CDR3 is TGTGCCAGCAGTGACGTCGGGGGGGCCCCCTACAATGAGCAGTTCTTC. It codes for CASSDVGGAPYNEQFF.

The chain has TRBV6-5 and TRBJ2-1, with TRBD2 matching over 7 bases. V lost 5 bases to trimming and J lost 1 base; unmatched junction nucleotides: 5. The CDR3 consists of 15 residues. From germline, CDR1 is MNHEY and CDR2 SVGAGI. DNA for the CDR3: TGTGCCAGCAGTACACTAGCGAATTCCTACAATGAGCAGTTCTTC. Its protein is CASSTLANSYNEQFF.

This clonotype was counted only a few times. The chain uses TRBV6-5 and TRBJ1-2, with 9 bases aligning to TRBD1. Per the germline V gene, CDR1 is MNHEY and CDR2 is SVGAGI. The V and J ends lost 2 bases and 6 bases, in that order; junction bases with no gene match: 13. This CDR3 contains 17 residues. The CDR3 loop reads CASSYHFWTGDPHGYTF. CDR3 DNA: TGTGCCAGCAGTTACCATTTTTGGACAGGGGACCCTCATGGCTACACCTTC.

The chain recombines TRBV4-1 with TRBJ2-3, with 7 bases fitting TRBD1. The CDR3 consists of 14 residues. The J segment lost 1 base and the V segment lost 5 bases, leaving 3 bases of the junction unmatched. CDR1 and CDR2 (germline): MGHRA, YSYEKL. The CDR3 spells CASSYRGGTDTQYF. CDR3 sequence (DNA): TGCGCCAGCAGCTACAGGGGTGGCACAGATACGCAGTATTTT.

There are a few counts of this clonotype. The rearrangement uses TRBV6-1 and TRBJ2-3; 15 positions match TRBD2. J lost 4 bases, V lost 1 base, and 0 bases had no gene match. Germline-derived CDR1 and CDR2 are MNHNS and SASEGT. The CDR3 sequence is 16 residues long. This CDR3 reads CASSEGTSGGADTQYF. The CDR3 region has the DNA TGTGCCAGCAGTGAAGGGACTAGCGGGGGGGCAGATACGCAGTATTTT.

The V gene is TRBV5-7, the J gene TRBJ2-2; D is possibly TRBD2 (5 bases). TRBV5-7 is treated as an ORF (open reading frame) with a function not yet certain. V lost 7 bases, J lost 6 bases, and 22 bases lay in between. The CDR3 sequence is 16 residues long. CDR3 bases: TGTGCCAGCGGCCCGGGGAACGGCCTGTGTCCCGGGGAGCTGTTTTTT. It yields the protein CASGPGNGLCPGELFF.